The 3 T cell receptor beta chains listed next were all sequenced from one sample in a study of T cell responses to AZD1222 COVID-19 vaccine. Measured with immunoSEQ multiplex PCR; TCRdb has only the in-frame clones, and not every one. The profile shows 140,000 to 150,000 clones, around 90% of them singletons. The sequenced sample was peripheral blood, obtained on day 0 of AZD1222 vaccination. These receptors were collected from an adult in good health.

The CDR3 spells CASSNPTRETQYF. CDR3 nucleotides: TGTGCCAGCAGTAATCCTACACGGGAGACCCAGTACTTC. V and J are TRBV28 and TRBJ2-5, with D uncertain. Looked up from germline, CDR1 is MDHEN and CDR2 is SYDVKM. The CDR3 sequence is 13 residues long. Trimming removed 5 bases at V and 5 bases at J, with 12 bases between.

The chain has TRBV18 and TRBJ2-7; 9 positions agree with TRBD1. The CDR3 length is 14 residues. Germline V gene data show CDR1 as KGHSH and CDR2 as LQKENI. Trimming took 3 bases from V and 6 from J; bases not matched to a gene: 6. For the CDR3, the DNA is TGTGCCAGCTCACCCCAGGGACAGGGCTCCGAGCAGTACTTC. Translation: CASSPQGQGSEQYF.

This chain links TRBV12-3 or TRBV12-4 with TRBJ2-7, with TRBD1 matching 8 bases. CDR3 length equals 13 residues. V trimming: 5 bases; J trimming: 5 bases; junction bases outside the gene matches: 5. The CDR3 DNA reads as TGTGCCAGCAGTCAGGACAGGGAGCACGAGCAGTACTTC. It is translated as CASSQDREHEQYF.